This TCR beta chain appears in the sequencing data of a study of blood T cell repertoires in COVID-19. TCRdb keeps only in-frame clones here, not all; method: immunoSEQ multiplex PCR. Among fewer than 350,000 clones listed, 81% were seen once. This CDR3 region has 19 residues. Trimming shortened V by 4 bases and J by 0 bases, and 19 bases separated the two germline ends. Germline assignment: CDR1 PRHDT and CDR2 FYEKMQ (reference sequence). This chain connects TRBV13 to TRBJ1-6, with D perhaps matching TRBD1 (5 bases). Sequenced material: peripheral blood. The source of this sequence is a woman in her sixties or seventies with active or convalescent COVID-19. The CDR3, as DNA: TGTGCCAGCAGCTACTCAGGCGGACATTGGAGCTCCTATAATTCACCCCTCCACTTT. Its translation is CASSYSGGHWSSYNSPLHF. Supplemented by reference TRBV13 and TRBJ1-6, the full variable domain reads AAGVIQSPRHLIKEKRETATLKCYPIPRHDTVYWYQQGPGQDPQFLISFYEKMQSDKGSIPDRFSAQQFSDYHSELNMSSLELGDSALYFCASSYSGGHWSSYNSPLHFGNGTRLTVT.